This TCR beta chain appears in the sequencing data of a study of cytomegalovirus exposure and HLA in healthy donors. On the study more broadly: Out of 150 million to 200 million T cells, an earlier analysis found 117 million unique TCR beta sequences in total.

The CDR3 is made up of 13 amino acids. Per germline, CDR1 MDHEN and CDR2 SYDVKM. Trimming removed 5 bases from V and 0 bases from J, with 8 bases in between. In its sample, this clone was seen once. Antigen: not known. The donors gave bone marrow, and they were healthy. The primer mix had 60 Vbeta and 13 Jbeta primers. Assay used: immunoSEQ multiplex PCR; TCRdb lists only in-frame clones, some missing. Of under 300,000 clones in the sample, approximately 80% were seen once. Study observations and caveats: Beyond CMV serostatus, there was no information to go on about immune exposure.

Sequencing was carried out using PBMCs. This receptor was identified in a woman aged 55-75 years in good health and CMV-seropositive. The chain carries TRBV28 and TRBJ2-7, with D perhaps TRBD2 (6 bases). The CDR3 is CASSDSGSYEQYF. Here the CDR3 DNA reads TGTGCCAGCAGTGATAGCGGCTCCTACGAGCAGTACTTC.